This T cell receptor beta chain came from a study of cytomegalovirus exposure and HLA in healthy donors. Use of 60 Vbeta and 13 Jbeta primers characterized the PCR. The protocol was immunoSEQ multiplex PCR, while the TCRdb copy is restricted to in-frame clones and leaves out a portion. Here the sample spans about 180,000 clones, more than 75% being singletons. Study-wide points: Previous analysis showed most TCR beta V segments were productive about 90% or about 30% of the time.

With regard to this clone: As yet, its antigen is unknown.

Trimming took off 7 bases at V and 8 bases at J, with 18 bases between the two ends. This CDR3 spans 13 amino acids. Germline V lookup: CDR1 WSHSY, CDR2 SAAADI. The receptor's source is a man aged 40-49 years in good health and CMV-seronegative. Sample: PBMCs. The rearrangement joins TRBV10-2 to TRBJ2-7; maybe TRBD2 (6 bases). The CDR3 bases are TGCGCCAGCACCCCCGTGGGGGGACGGCAGCAGTACTTC. Its protein is CASTPVGGRQQYF.